The 5 T cell receptor beta chains given below trace back to one sample, sequenced in a study of identical twins. TCRdb redid the calling of the 5' RACE reads with MiXCR, one entry per CDR3 protein. Of 450,000 or so distinct CDR3 sequences listed, more than 13% are singletons. The data were also submitted as part of a second study, on yellow fever vaccine responses in identical twins.

The sample was CD4+ T cells sorted from blood. The source is a woman aged 18-29 years in good health.

This chain links TRBV28 with TRBJ2-1; D may correspond to TRBD1 or TRBD2 (6 bases each). CDR3 length: 16 amino acids. The V and J ends lost 8 bases and 5 bases respectively, with 22 bases between them. Germline V gene data show CDR1 as MDHEN and CDR2 as SYDVKM. In nucleotides, the CDR3 is TGTGCCAGCTTCGGTACAGGGACTCAAATTCACAATGAGCAGTTCTTC. Encoded protein: CASFGTGTQIHNEQFF.

This clonotype showed up just a few times. This sequence joins TRBV13 and TRBJ2-7, with 9 nucleotides matching TRBD2. CDR1 is PRHDT, CDR2 FYEKMQ, per germline (reference sequence). This CDR3 has 16 residues. V gave up 3 bases and J gave up 2 bases; unmatched junction bases: 8. The CDR3 DNA reads as TGTGCCAGCAGCTTCCTAGCGGGATGGGAGCCCTACGAGCAGTACTTC. As protein: CASSFLAGWEPYEQYF.

This clonotype was counted ten times or more. The rearrangement joins TRBV29-1 to TRBJ2-1; TRBD2 matches at 9 bases. Trimming removed 5 bases from V and 5 bases from J; junction bases left unmatched: 4. The CDR3 is 13 amino acids. Germline CDR1 SQVTM, CDR2 ANQGSEA. The CDR3 nucleotides read TGCAGCGTTTCTGGACTAGCGAACAATGAGCAGTTCTTC. It codes for CSVSGLANNEQFF.

This clonotype was observed many times. The genes are TRBV29-1 and TRBJ1-3, with D perhaps matching TRBD1 (6 bases). This CDR3 comprises 13 residues. Germline loops: CDR1 SQVTM, CDR2 ANQGSEA. V was cut by 6 bases and J by 0 bases, with 9 bases left in between. The CDR3 DNA reads TGCAGCGTAACAGGGCCCTCTGGAAACACCATATATTTT. Protein: CSVTGPSGNTIYF.

This clonotype has just a few counts. The gene calls are TRBV15 and TRBJ2-7; 7 positions match TRBD2. The CDR3 contains 15 residues. The germline V gene encodes CDR1 LNHNV and CDR2 YYDKDF (reference sequence). V shed 5 bases and J 0 bases; nucleotides not matched to a gene: 7. CDR3 amino acids: CATSPDPGGSYEQYF. The DNA of the CDR3 is TGTGCCACCAGCCCGGACCCGGGAGGCTCCTACGAGCAGTACTTC.